The 30 T cell receptor beta chains in this list originate from one sample, sequenced in a study of Graves' ophthalmopathy and Graves' hyperthyroidism. Using RNA transcripts, the TCR beta CDR3 regions were amplified. HTBI primers were employed in first-round RT-PCR, then a second-round multiplex PCR followed. TCRdb called the multiplex PCR reads again in MiXCR, with one record for every CDR3 protein. Of about 39,000 distinct CDR3 sequences in the sample, roughly 49% were seen once. The specimen was peripheral blood. The receptor set was obtained from an adult woman with stable Graves' hyperthyroidism.

Here the CDR3 reads CASSLELSWLAGAETQYF. DNA for the CDR3: TGTGCCAGCAGCTTGGAATTATCGTGGCTAGCGGGAGCTGAGACCCAGTACTTC. J is TRBJ2-5 and V is TRBV5-4; 10 nucleotides agree with TRBD2. V dropped 0 bases and J dropped 5; count of bases not matched to a gene: 13. This CDR3 spans 18 amino acids. The germline CDR1 and CDR2 sequences are SGHNT and YYREEE (reference sequence).

This clonotype occurred a few times. One base away lies a much larger clone, so this may be a sequencing read error. V and J are TRBV6-2 or TRBV6-3 and TRBJ1-4; the D gene is possibly TRBD1 (6 bases). The CDR3 totals 16 residues. Per the germline V gene, CDR1 is MNHEY and CDR2 is SVGEGT. V was cut by 8 bases and J by 0 bases, with 16 bases left in between. In DNA form, the CDR3 reads TGTGCCAGCGGTGATCCAGGGGTACCAACTAATGAAAAACTGTTTTTT. Its translation: CASGDPGVPTNEKLFF.

This chain joins TRBV25-1 and TRBJ2-7; no firm D call. This CDR3 spans 11 amino acids. In germline, CDR1 is MGHDK, CDR2 SYGVNS. V was trimmed by 7 bases and J by 0 bases, leaving 4 bases between them. The CDR3 here is CASTNSYEQYF. The CDR3 DNA is TGTGCCAGCACCAACTCCTACGAGCAGTACTTC.

As for this clonotype: A junction boundary mismatches the germline segment, possibly from a read error. This chain uses TRBV10-3 with TRBJ1-2; the D is unclear. Germline CDR1 reads ENHRY; CDR2 reads SYGVKD. This CDR3 spans 13 amino acids. The CDR3 DNA sequence: TGTGCCATCACTGAGGGTTCCGGATGCGGCTGCACCTTC. This sequence encodes CAITEGSGCGCTF.

A word on this clonotype: Lacking the conserved final phenylalanine or tryptophan, this CDR3 likely reflects a read error. Because the CDR3's place on the DNA is in doubt, the DNA is left out and the CDR3 is given as listed by TCRdb. V and J are TRBV10-3 and TRBJ1-2; the tabulated D call, TRBD1, remains unverified against the DNA. Germline CDR1 and CDR2: ENHRY and SYGVKD. Including both end residues, the CDR3 is 16 amino acids long. The CDR3 protein is CAISEEGGHLTMATQS.

The rearrangement uses TRBV10-3 and TRBJ1-4, with a tentative D call TRBD1 (6 bases). The CDR3 runs 13 residues. Germline CDR1 and CDR2: ENHRY and SYGVKD. The germline V and J ends were trimmed by 7 bases and 8 bases, with 14 bases remaining between them. DNA of the CDR3: TGTGCCATCAAGGACAGTCCGGTGGAAAAACTGTTTTTT. This encodes CAIKDSPVEKLFF.

With regard to this clonotype: No conserved phenylalanine or tryptophan ends this CDR3, so it is likely a read error. No DNA is shown, since the ends of the CDR3 on it are uncertain; the CDR3 is the one TCRdb lists. The rearrangement uses TRBV12-3 or TRBV12-4 and TRBJ2-7. The CDR3 sequence runs 12 residues, both termini included. The CDR3 loop reads CASSRGSYEQCL.

This chain uses TRBV7-9 with TRBJ2-6; a weak D match, TRBD1 (6 bases). The germline V and J ends were trimmed by 5 bases and 2 bases, with 16 bases remaining between them. CDR1 is SEHNR and CDR2 is FQNEAQ in the germline V gene (reference sequence). This CDR3 region has 17 residues. CDR3 in amino acids: CASSVGQTNTGANVLTF. DNA for the CDR3: TGTGCCAGCAGCGTAGGACAGACGAACACTGGGGCCAACGTCCTGACTTTC. Using reference TRBV7-9 and TRBJ2-6 for the parts outside the CDR3, the full variable domain is DTGVSQNPRHKITKRGQNVTFRCDPISEHNRLYWYRQTLGQGPEFLTYFQNEAQLEKSRLLSDRFSAERPKGSFSTLEIQRTEQGDSAMYLCASSVGQTNTGANVLTFGAGSRLTVL.

This clonotype was observed at least ten times. A single base separates this from a much larger clone, so it may be a read error. This is likely a read error, given that the CDR3 carries no conserved phenylalanine or tryptophan at its end. The chain's CDR3 is CSASGLAASAQYL. The CDR3 DNA reads TGCAGTGCTTCGGGACTAGCGGCGTCGGCCCAGTACCTC. This rearrangement joins TRBV20-1 to TRBJ2-5; 11 nucleotides match TRBD2. V gave up 5 bases and J gave up 9 bases; unmatched junction bases: 8. Per germline, CDR1 DFQATT and CDR2 SNEGSKA (reference sequence). The CDR3 is 13 amino acids.

This clonotype was counted at least ten times. V gene TRBV5-1 combines with J gene TRBJ2-2; TRBD2 matches 8 bases. The CDR3 totals 17 residues. V was clipped by 2 bases and J by 1 base; unmatched bases: 7. CDR1 SGHRS and CDR2 YFSETQ come from the germline V gene. The CDR3 protein is CASSLTGTRWNTGELFF. In nucleotides, the CDR3 is TGCGCCAGCAGCTTAACCGGGACTAGGTGGAACACCGGGGAGCTGTTTTTT. The variable domain in full, with the rest retrieved from reference TRBV5-1 and TRBJ2-2, is KAGVTQTPRYLIKTRGQQVTLSCSPISGHRSVSWYQQTPGQGLQFLFEYFSETQRNKGNFPGRFSGRQFSNSRSEMNVSTLELGDSALYLCASSLTGTRWNTGELFFGEGSRLTVL.

This clonotype was recorded only once. The rearrangement joins TRBV29-1 to TRBJ1-1, with 7 bases aligning to TRBD1. V lost 7 bases to trimming and J lost 4 bases; unmatched junction nucleotides: 12. Germline loops: CDR1 SQVTM, CDR2 ANQGSEA. The CDR3 spans 14 residues. This CDR3 reads CSDGGQRTVTEAFF. In nucleotides, the CDR3 is TGCAGCGACGGGGGACAGCGTACGGTCACTGAAGCTTTCTTT.

The table lists this clonotype with many counts. DNA for the CDR3: TGTGCCAGCAGCTCCTTTTCCGCTGAAGCTTTCTTT. Its protein is CASSSFSAEAFF. The chain uses TRBV13 and TRBJ1-1, with D uncertain. V dropped 4 bases and J dropped 6 bases, with 9 bases sitting between them. The germline CDR1 and CDR2 sequences are PRHDT and FYEKMQ (reference sequence). The length of the CDR3 is 12 residues.

This clonotype was seen at least ten times. V and J are TRBV28 and TRBJ1-5; D unclear. This CDR3 region has 16 residues. Germline loops: CDR1 MDHEN, CDR2 SYDVKM. V dropped 3 bases and J dropped 2 bases, with 14 bases sitting between them. The CDR3 bases are TGTGCCAGCAGTTTGGGGTACGGAGCCGGCAATCAGCCCCAGCATTTT. Residues: CASSLGYGAGNQPQHF.

The rearrangement joins TRBV10-3 to TRBJ2-2; 7 bases line up with TRBD1. The length of the CDR3 is 15 residues. Trimming at V came to 7 bases and at J to 1 base, leaving 6 bases not matched to a gene. CDR1 and CDR2 (germline): ENHRY, SYGVKD. The CDR3 DNA follows: TGTGCCATCAAGGGGGCCGGAGGGAACACCGGGGAGCTGTTTTTT. Translating it yields CAIKGAGGNTGELFF.

The rearrangement links TRBV28 to TRBJ1-1, with D maybe TRBD1 (5 bases). This CDR3 contains 14 residues. Between the trimmed V and J ends, which lost 4 bases and 0 bases, there was a span of 9 bases. Per germline, CDR1 MDHEN and CDR2 SYDVKM. The CDR3 bases are TGTGCCAGCAGTTCACCAGGGCTGAACACTGAAGCTTTCTTT. Its protein is CASSSPGLNTEAFF.

The sample holds many counts of this clonotype. The V and J genes are TRBV2 and TRBJ2-7, with 8 bases that match TRBD1. This CDR3 spans 16 amino acids. Germline CDR1 is SNHLY and CDR2 is FYNNEI. Germline trimming cut 8 bases from V and 4 bases from J; bases unmatched to any gene: 16. The CDR3 loop is CASGRPGPGGVYEQYF. The CDR3, as DNA: TGTGCCAGCGGGCGACCCGGACCAGGGGGCGTGTACGAGCAGTACTTC.

This clonotype was seen at least ten times. The chain links TRBV2 to TRBJ2-7; tentative D call: TRBD1 (5 bases). The CDR3 covers 14 residues. Germline CDR1 and CDR2: SNHLY and FYNNEI. The V end lost 7 bases, the J end lost 3 bases, and 16 bases lay between the germline ends. CDR3 residues: CASTLGRFNYEQYF. The CDR3 DNA reads TGTGCCAGCACTTTGGGGCGGTTTAACTACGAGCAGTACTTC.

The chain has TRBV20-1 and TRBJ2-7; 7 bases line up with TRBD2. The V gene end was trimmed by 6 bases and the J gene end by 2 bases; junction bases not matched to a gene: 4. The CDR3 runs to 12 residues. The V gene's germline CDR1 is DFQATT and CDR2 SNEGSKA (reference sequence). CDR3 region: CSAEGGAYEQYF. The CDR3 DNA sequence: TGCAGTGCCGAGGGAGGGGCCTACGAGCAGTACTTC.

The chain links TRBV24-1 to TRBJ1-2; D is uncertain. V was clipped by 11 bases and J by 6 bases, with 21 bases between them. The CDR3 has 14 amino acids. Per germline, CDR1 KGHDR and CDR2 SFDVKD. The CDR3 region is CASSVSATSDGYTF. The DNA of the CDR3 is TGTGCCAGCAGCGTTAGCGCGACTTCCGATGGCTACACCTTC.

This clonotype was detected ten times or more. This sequence joins TRBV7-3 and TRBJ1-1; 12 positions agree with TRBD1. V shed 1 base, J shed 0 bases, and the junction held 3 bases outside the gene matches. CDR3 size: 17 residues. Per germline, CDR1 SGHTA and CDR2 FQGTGA. CDR3 residues: CASSLRGQGAVNTEAFF. CDR3 DNA: TGTGCCAGCAGCTTAAGGGGACAGGGGGCTGTGAACACTGAAGCTTTCTTT. Full variable domain (missing parts from reference TRBV7-3 and TRBJ1-1): GAGVSQTPSNKVTEKGKYVELRCDPISGHTALYWYRQSLGQGPEFLIYFQGTGAADDSGLPNDRFFAVRPEGSVSTLKIQRTERGDSAVYLCASSLRGQGAVNTEAFFGQGTRLTVV.

The J gene is TRBJ2-7, the V gene TRBV9; 7 nucleotides align to TRBD1. The CDR3 totals 14 residues. Germline trimming cut 4 bases from V and 1 base from J; bases unmatched to any gene: 5. Germline V lookup: CDR1 SGDLS, CDR2 YYNGEE. CDR3 DNA: TGTGCCAGCAGCATGGGACAGCTGTCCTACGAGCAGTACTTC. Translating it yields CASSMGQLSYEQYF.

This clonotype showed up just once. The V gene is TRBV7-8, the J gene TRBJ2-7, with TRBD2 identical over 10 bases. Germline CDR1 SGHVS, CDR2 FQNEAQ. The CDR3 consists of 15 residues. The V gene end was trimmed by 6 bases and the J gene end by 3 bases; junction bases not matched to a gene: 8. The DNA for the CDR3 is TGTGCCAGCAGGAGAAGGACTAGCGGTTGCTACGAGCAGTACTTC. It translates to CASRRRTSGCYEQYF.

This clonotype has ten or more counts. V gene TRBV6-1 combines with J gene TRBJ2-7; no firm D call. The germline V and J ends were trimmed by 2 bases and 4 bases, with 15 bases remaining between them. This CDR3 region has 15 residues. Germline lookup yields CDR1 MNHNS and CDR2 SASEGT. The CDR3 DNA reads as TGTGCCAGCAGTGAAAGTCTCGGCCCCCCTTACGAGCAGTACTTC. Translation gives CASSESLGPPYEQYF.

This chain uses TRBV29-1 with TRBJ2-6; TRBD2 agrees at 14 bases. Germline V gene data show CDR1 as SQVTM and CDR2 as ANQGSEA. This CDR3 comprises 20 residues. V lost 3 bases to trimming and J lost 4 bases; unmatched junction nucleotides: 14. The CDR3, as DNA: TGCAGCGTTGACGGTTTGGGGACTAGCGGGAGTCGCTTAGGGGCCAACGTCCTGACTTTC. Protein: CSVDGLGTSGSRLGANVLTF.

This clonotype was seen ten or more times. The chain carries TRBV18 and TRBJ1-2; D ambiguous. This CDR3 has 14 amino acids. CDR1 is KGHSH and CDR2 is LQKENI in the germline V gene. The V end was cut by 3 bases, the J end by 3 bases, with 11 bases between. CDR3 amino acids: CASSPLFVDYGYTF. CDR3 nucleotides: TGTGCCAGCTCACCTCTATTCGTGGACTATGGCTACACCTTC.

J is TRBJ2-1 and V is TRBV2; TRBD1 matches at 8 bases. Trimming removed 8 bases from V and 12 bases from J; junction bases left unmatched: 12. CDR1 is SNHLY and CDR2 is FYNNEI in the germline V gene. The CDR3 consists of 13 residues. The CDR3 loop is CASDSPKGTGQFF. In nucleotides, the CDR3 is TGTGCCAGCGACTCCCCAAAGGGGACAGGGCAGTTCTTC.

V and J are TRBV7-2 and TRBJ2-5, with D uncertain. This CDR3 is built from 14 residues. Germline CDR1 is SGHTA and CDR2 is FQGNSA. V was shortened by 2 bases and J by 5 bases, with 12 bases between the two germline ends. This CDR3 reads CASSLSLGSETQYF. DNA of the CDR3: TGTGCCAGCAGCTTATCCTTGGGGTCGGAGACCCAGTACTTC.

This clonotype was detected only a few times. This chain connects TRBV4-2 to TRBJ2-7, with 13 bases identical to TRBD2. This CDR3 is 15 amino acids long. Germline values: CDR1 LGHNA, CDR2 YNFKEQ. J gave up 5 bases and V 1 base, and 2 bases lay outside the gene matches. This CDR3 is CASSQGTSGSDEQYF. The CDR3 DNA reads as TGTGCCAGCAGCCAAGGGACTAGCGGGAGCGACGAGCAGTACTTC.

The CDR3 sequence is CASSADSQETQYF. The CDR3 DNA follows: TGCGCCAGCAGTGCCGACTCTCAAGAGACCCAGTACTTC. This sequence joins TRBV10-1 and TRBJ2-5, with unresolved D. Trimming removed 4 bases at V and 2 bases at J, with 8 bases between. This CDR3 contains 13 residues. Germline V CDR1 and CDR2: WNHNN, SYGVQD (reference sequence).

The V gene is TRBV20-1, the J gene TRBJ2-7, with 12 bases matching TRBD2. This CDR3 is 16 amino acids long. V was pared by 2 bases and J by 2 bases, with 7 bases of the junction left unmatched. Germline loops: CDR1 DFQATT, CDR2 SNEGSKA (reference sequence). The CDR3 is CSARLETSGGPYEQYF. Written as DNA, the CDR3 is TGCAGTGCTAGACTCGAGACTAGCGGGGGTCCCTACGAGCAGTACTTC.